One and the same sample provided the 19 T cell receptor beta chains below, sequenced in a study of CD8 T cells in ankylosing spondylitis. Findings of the study overall: The study identified a TCR beta motif of about eight highly homologous variants that appeared characteristic of ankylosing spondylitis blood.

What these receptors recognize is not known. TCRdb independently ran MiXCR on the 5' RACE reads; one entry per CDR3 protein. The data contain about 750,000 distinct CDR3 sequences, around a fifth of them singletons. The sample taken for sequencing was blood, either unsorted or a sorted T cell fraction (not recorded which). The receptors were gathered from a male donor with ankylosing spondylitis.

This chain joins TRBV6-5 and TRBJ1-1, with a tentative D call TRBD1 (5 bases). The CDR3 consists of 15 residues. Trimming removed 2 bases from V and 4 bases from J, with 14 bases in between. CDR1 is MNHEY, CDR2 SVGAGI, per germline. CDR3 in amino acids: CASSYDRVISTEAFF. The CDR3 DNA reads TGTGCCAGCAGTTACGACAGAGTGATCAGCACTGAAGCTTTCTTT.

A few counts support this clonotype. The genes are TRBV5-6 and TRBJ2-1; D may be TRBD1 (6 bases). Germline V gene lookup returns CDR1 SGHDT and CDR2 YYEEEE. V was pared by 6 bases and J by 8 bases, with 12 bases between. The CDR3 loop spans 12 amino acids. CDR3 nucleotides: TGTGCCAGCAAGGGGAACAGGGATGAGCAGTTCTTC. This codes for CASKGNRDEQFF. The variable domain in full, completed from reference TRBV5-6 and TRBJ2-1, reads DAGVTQSPTHLIKTRGQQVTLRCSPKSGHDTVSWYQQALGQGPQFIFQYYEEEERQRGNFPDRFSGHQFPNYSSELNVNALLLGDSALYLCASKGNRDEQFFGPGTRLTVL.

The chain is built from TRBV9 and TRBJ2-5; no clear D. Trimming removed 0 bases from V and 2 bases from J, with 11 bases in between. Germline CDR1 is SGDLS and CDR2 is YYNGEE. The CDR3 contains 15 residues. CDR3 coding DNA: TGTGCCAGCAGCGTAGCTACGGCTGCTCAAGAGACCCAGTACTTC. It codes for CASSVATAAQETQYF.

There are a few counts of this clonotype. The CDR3 region has the DNA TGTGCCAGCAGCTCAGAGGGTAGAACCTACAATGAGCAGTTCTTC. It translates to CASSSEGRTYNEQFF. The J gene is TRBJ2-1, the V gene TRBV7-2; D might be TRBD2 (5 bases). V was shortened by 4 bases and J by 2 bases, with 12 bases between the two germline ends. The germline V gene has CDR1 SGHTA and CDR2 FQGNSA. The CDR3 spans 15 residues.

The chain recombines TRBV6-5 with TRBJ2-5; no reliable D call. The CDR3 contains 14 residues. V gave up 2 bases and J gave up 2 bases, with 9 bases separating them. Per germline, CDR1 MNHEY and CDR2 SVGAGI. This chain's CDR3 is CASSYGTQQETQYF. CDR3 DNA sequence: TGTGCCAGCAGTTACGGAACGCAGCAAGAGACCCAGTACTTC.

This clonotype was detected a few times. The chain is built from TRBV12-3 or TRBV12-4 and TRBJ2-7; 12 positions agree with TRBD2. The CDR3 is 17 residues long. J gave up 4 bases and V 4 bases, and 11 bases lay outside the gene matches. DNA of the CDR3: TGTGCCAGCAGTTCCAGTTCCCCTAGCGGGAGGGTGTACGAGCAGTACTTC. Translating it yields CASSSSSPSGRVYEQYF.

V and J are TRBV14 and TRBJ2-7; TRBD2 matches 15 bases. Germline lookup yields CDR1 SGHDN and CDR2 FVKESK. There are 15 residues in the CDR3. V trimming: 2 bases; J trimming: 6 bases; junction bases outside the gene matches: 2. CDR3 residues: CASSQSGLAGGEQYF. Here the CDR3 DNA reads TGTGCCAGCAGCCAATCGGGACTAGCGGGAGGCGAGCAGTACTTC.

This chain uses TRBV10-3 with TRBJ1-1; possibly TRBD1 for D (5 bases). The ends were cut back, 4 bases at V and 2 bases at J, with 11 bases in the middle. The V gene's germline CDR1 is ENHRY and CDR2 SYGVKD. The CDR3 is 14 amino acids. The CDR3 spells CAISARDFNTEAFF. CDR3 nucleotide sequence: TGTGCCATCAGTGCACGGGACTTCAACACTGAAGCTTTCTTT.

This clonotype has a handful of counts. V is TRBV7-6 and J is TRBJ2-6; D possibly uses TRBD1 or TRBD2 (5 bases each). V was cut by 3 bases and J by 4 bases, with 16 bases left in between. In germline, CDR1 is SGHVS, CDR2 FNYEAQ. The CDR3 is 17 residues long. The CDR3 sequence: CASSFRDPKRGANVLTF. CDR3 coding DNA: TGTGCCAGCAGCTTCAGGGACCCTAAAAGGGGGGCCAACGTCCTGACTTTC. The whole variable domain, remainder taken from reference TRBV7-6 and TRBJ2-6, is GAGVSQSPRYKVTKRGQDVALRCDPISGHVSLYWYRQALGQGPEFLTYFNYEAQQDKSGLPNDRFSAERPEGSISTLTIQRTEQRDSAMYRCASSFRDPKRGANVLTFGAGSRLTVL.

This clonotype turned up a few times. This chain joins TRBV27 and TRBJ2-1, with D perhaps matching TRBD1 (6 bases). This CDR3 contains 16 residues. Trimming removed 0 bases from V and 2 bases from J, with 11 bases in between. Per germline, CDR1 MNHEY and CDR2 SMNVEV (reference sequence). CDR3 sequence reads: CASSLSNRAPYNEQFF. The CDR3, as DNA: TGTGCCAGCAGTTTATCGAACAGGGCCCCCTACAATGAGCAGTTCTTC.

This clonotype was observed a few times. The genes are TRBV3-1 and TRBJ1-1; no definite D call. V lost 1 base to trimming and J lost 1 base, with 13 bases between them. Germline-derived CDR1 and CDR2 are LGHDT and YNNKEL (reference sequence). The CDR3 length is 16 residues. The CDR3 spells CASSQGGRAKNTEAFF. DNA of the CDR3: TGTGCCAGCAGCCAAGGGGGTCGGGCAAAGAACACTGAAGCTTTCTTT.

The chain combines TRBV12-3 or TRBV12-4 with TRBJ1-6, with 9 bases fitting TRBD1. The CDR3 is 14 residues long. With 5 bases clipped from V and 8 bases from J, the junction kept 4 bases outside the gene matches. The CDR3 sequence: CASSPRDRDSPLHF. CDR3 coding DNA: TGTGCCAGCAGTCCCCGGGACAGGGATTCACCCCTCCACTTT.

The chain uses TRBV7-2 and TRBJ2-7, with D uncertain. Germline-derived CDR1 and CDR2 are SGHTA and FQGNSA. The CDR3 has 15 amino acids. Trimming took off 5 bases at V and 7 bases at J, with 21 bases between the two ends. This CDR3 is CASSQGPLVGGEQYF. The CDR3 nucleotides are TGTGCCAGCAGCCAAGGACCACTGGTCGGTGGGGAGCAGTACTTC.

The chain employs TRBV5-1 and TRBJ2-5; TRBD2 matches 14 bases. The V gene's germline CDR1 is SGHRS and CDR2 YFSETQ. This CDR3 spans 17 amino acids. V was clipped by 2 bases and J by 5 bases; unmatched bases: 8. CDR3 amino acids: CASSFGTSGGLRETQYF. CDR3 coding DNA: TGCGCCAGCAGCTTCGGGACTAGCGGGGGCTTGCGGGAGACCCAGTACTTC.

This clonotype was picked up a small number of times. The chain employs TRBV6-1 and TRBJ2-5; 7 nucleotides agree with TRBD2. Germline V gene lookup returns CDR1 MNHNS and CDR2 SASEGT. Losses at the gene ends were 6 bases for V and 1 base for J; bases not matched to a gene: 20. This CDR3 is 19 amino acids long. The CDR3 region is CASSRSSGISFGVQETQYF. The CDR3 bases are TGTGCCAGCAGCCGGTCTAGCGGAATCTCTTTCGGGGTCCAAGAGACCCAGTACTTC.

The V call is TRBV24-1, the J call TRBJ2-1; 9 nucleotides match TRBD2. Germline lookup yields CDR1 KGHDR and CDR2 SFDVKD. CDR3 length: 16 residues. V lost 4 bases and J lost 3; bases outside the gene matches: 6. The CDR3 reads CATSDRLAGSYNEQFF. Here the CDR3 DNA reads TGTGCCACCAGTGACCGTCTAGCGGGGAGCTACAATGAGCAGTTCTTC.

This clonotype was seen a few times. This chain joins TRBV5-1 and TRBJ2-1; TRBD1 matches 8 bases. V dropped 2 bases and J dropped 1; count of bases not matched to a gene: 8. CDR1 and CDR2 from the germline V gene are SGHRS and YFSETQ. This CDR3 is built from 17 residues. DNA of the CDR3: TGCGCCAGCAGCTTCCGAACAGGGGGTATATCCTACAATGAGCAGTTCTTC. The encoded protein is CASSFRTGGISYNEQFF.

A few counts support this clonotype. The chain links TRBV7-9 to TRBJ2-7, with D perhaps TRBD1 (5 bases). The V end lost 5 bases, the J end lost 0 bases, and 14 bases lay between the germline ends. Germline V CDR1 and CDR2: SEHNR, FQNEAQ (reference sequence). CDR3 length: 15 residues. The CDR3 bases are TGTGCCAGCAGCCCCCGGAGACAGAGCTCCTACGAGCAGTACTTC. This sequence encodes CASSPRRQSSYEQYF.

This clonotype was found a few times. This sequence joins TRBV6-1 and TRBJ1-4; 9 bases fit TRBD1. V was clipped by 5 bases and J by 8 bases; unmatched bases: 6. CDR3 size: 14 residues. Germline values: CDR1 MNHNS, CDR2 SASEGT. The CDR3, as DNA: TGTGCCAGCAGTCGGGACAGGGTAATCGAAAAACTGTTTTTT. This translates into CASSRDRVIEKLFF.